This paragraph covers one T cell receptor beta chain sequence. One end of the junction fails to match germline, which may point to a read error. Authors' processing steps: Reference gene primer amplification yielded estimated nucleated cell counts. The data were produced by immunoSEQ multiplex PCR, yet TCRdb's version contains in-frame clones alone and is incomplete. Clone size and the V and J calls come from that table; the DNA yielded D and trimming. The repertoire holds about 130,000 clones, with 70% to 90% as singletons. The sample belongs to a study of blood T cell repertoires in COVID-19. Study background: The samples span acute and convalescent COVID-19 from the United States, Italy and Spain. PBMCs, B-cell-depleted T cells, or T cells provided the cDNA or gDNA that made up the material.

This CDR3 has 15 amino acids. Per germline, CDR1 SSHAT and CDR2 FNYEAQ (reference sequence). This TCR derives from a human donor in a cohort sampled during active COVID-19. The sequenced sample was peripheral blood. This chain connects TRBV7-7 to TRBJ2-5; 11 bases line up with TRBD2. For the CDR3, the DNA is TGTGCTAGCAGCTCATCTAGCGGGGGGTCGGAGACCCAGTACTTC. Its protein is CASSSSSGGSETQYF.